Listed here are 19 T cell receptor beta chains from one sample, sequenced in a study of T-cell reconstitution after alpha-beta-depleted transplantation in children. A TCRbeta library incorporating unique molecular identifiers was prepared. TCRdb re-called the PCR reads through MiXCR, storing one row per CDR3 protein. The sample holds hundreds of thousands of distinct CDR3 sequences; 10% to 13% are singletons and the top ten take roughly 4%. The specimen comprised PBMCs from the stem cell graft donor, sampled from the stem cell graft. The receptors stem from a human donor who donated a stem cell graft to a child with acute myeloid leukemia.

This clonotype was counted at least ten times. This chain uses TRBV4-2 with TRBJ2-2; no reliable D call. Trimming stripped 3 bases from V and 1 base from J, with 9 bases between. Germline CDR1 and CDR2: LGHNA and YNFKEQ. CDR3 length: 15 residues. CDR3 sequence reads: CASSQETWNTGELFF. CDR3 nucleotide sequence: TGTGCCAGCAGCCAGGAGACATGGAACACCGGGGAGCTGTTTTTT.

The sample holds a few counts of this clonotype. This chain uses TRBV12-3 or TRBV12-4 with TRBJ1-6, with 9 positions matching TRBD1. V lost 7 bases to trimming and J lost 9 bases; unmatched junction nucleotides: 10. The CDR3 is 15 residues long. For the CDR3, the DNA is TGTGCCAGCACTTCGACAGGGGGAGTAGGTTCACCCCTCCACTTT. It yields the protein CASTSTGGVGSPLHF.

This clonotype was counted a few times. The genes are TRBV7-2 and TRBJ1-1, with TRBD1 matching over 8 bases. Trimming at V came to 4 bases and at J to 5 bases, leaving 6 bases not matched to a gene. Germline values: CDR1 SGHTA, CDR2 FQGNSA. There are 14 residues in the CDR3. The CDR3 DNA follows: TGTGCCAGCAGCTACGACAGGGGAAGGACTGAAGCTTTCTTT. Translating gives CASSYDRGRTEAFF.

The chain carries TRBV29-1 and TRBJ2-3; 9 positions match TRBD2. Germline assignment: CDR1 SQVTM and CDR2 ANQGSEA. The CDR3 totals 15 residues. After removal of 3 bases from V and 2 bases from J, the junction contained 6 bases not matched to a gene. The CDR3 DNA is TGCAGCGTTGATGGCCTAGCGGGAAACACAGATACGCAGTATTTT. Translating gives CSVDGLAGNTDTQYF.

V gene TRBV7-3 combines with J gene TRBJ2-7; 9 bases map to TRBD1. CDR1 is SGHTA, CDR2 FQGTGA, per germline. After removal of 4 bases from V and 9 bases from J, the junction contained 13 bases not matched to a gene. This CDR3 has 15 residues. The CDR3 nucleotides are TGTGCCAGCAGCTCCTCCCCGGGACAGGGATTAACGCAGTACTTC. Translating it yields CASSSSPGQGLTQYF.

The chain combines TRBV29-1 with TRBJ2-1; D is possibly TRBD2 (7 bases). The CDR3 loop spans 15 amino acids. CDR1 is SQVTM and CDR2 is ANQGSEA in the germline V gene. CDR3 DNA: TGCAGTGCCTGGGGGCGGAGGGAGGGCTACAATGAGCAGTTCTTC. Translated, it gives CSAWGRREGYNEQFF.

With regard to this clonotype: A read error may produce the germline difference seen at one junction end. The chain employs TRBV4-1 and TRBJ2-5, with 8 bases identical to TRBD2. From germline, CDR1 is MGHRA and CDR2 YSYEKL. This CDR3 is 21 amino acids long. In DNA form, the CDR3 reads TGCGCCAGCACCCAATCCCCGGCGGGAGGACCCAATGGGACCACCCAAGAGACCCAGTACTTC. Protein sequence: CASTQSPAGGPNGTTQETQYF.

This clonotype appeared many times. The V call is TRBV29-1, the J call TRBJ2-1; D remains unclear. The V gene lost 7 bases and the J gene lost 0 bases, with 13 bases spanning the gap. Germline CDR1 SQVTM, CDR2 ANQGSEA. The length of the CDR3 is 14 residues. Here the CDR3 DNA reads TGCAGCGCCCCCCGCGACTTCTCCTACAATGAGCAGTTCTTC. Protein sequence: CSAPRDFSYNEQFF.

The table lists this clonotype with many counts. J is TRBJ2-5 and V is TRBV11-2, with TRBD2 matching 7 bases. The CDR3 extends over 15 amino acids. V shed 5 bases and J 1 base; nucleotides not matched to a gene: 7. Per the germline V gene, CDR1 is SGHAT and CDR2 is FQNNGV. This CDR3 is CASSTQSSGQETQYF. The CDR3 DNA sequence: TGTGCCAGCAGCACCCAGTCTAGCGGCCAAGAGACCCAGTACTTC.

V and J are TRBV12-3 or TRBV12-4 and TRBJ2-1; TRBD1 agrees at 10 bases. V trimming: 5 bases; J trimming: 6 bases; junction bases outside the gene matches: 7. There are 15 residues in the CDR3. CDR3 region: CASSQDRGKANEQFF. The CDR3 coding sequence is TGTGCCAGCAGTCAGGACAGGGGGAAAGCCAATGAGCAGTTCTTC.

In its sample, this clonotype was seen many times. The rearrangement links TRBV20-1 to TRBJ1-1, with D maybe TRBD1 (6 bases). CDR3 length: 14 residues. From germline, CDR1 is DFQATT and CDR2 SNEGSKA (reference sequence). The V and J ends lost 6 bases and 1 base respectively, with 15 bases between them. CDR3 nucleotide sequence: TGCAGTGCCTTCGGCGACAGGTCGAACACTGAAGCTTTCTTT. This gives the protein CSAFGDRSNTEAFF.

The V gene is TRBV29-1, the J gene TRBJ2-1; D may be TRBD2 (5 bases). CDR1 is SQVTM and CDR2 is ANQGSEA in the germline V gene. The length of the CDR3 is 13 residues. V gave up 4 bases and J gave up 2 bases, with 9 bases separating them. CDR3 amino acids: CSVGTQTYNEQFF. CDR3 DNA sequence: TGCAGCGTTGGGACTCAAACCTACAATGAGCAGTTCTTC.

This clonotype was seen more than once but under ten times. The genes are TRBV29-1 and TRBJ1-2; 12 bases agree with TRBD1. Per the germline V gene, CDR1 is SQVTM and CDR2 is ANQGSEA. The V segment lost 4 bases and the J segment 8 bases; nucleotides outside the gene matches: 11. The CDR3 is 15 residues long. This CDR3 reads CSVALGQGAVEGYTF. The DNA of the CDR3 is TGCAGCGTTGCTTTGGGACAGGGGGCGGTTGAAGGCTACACCTTC.

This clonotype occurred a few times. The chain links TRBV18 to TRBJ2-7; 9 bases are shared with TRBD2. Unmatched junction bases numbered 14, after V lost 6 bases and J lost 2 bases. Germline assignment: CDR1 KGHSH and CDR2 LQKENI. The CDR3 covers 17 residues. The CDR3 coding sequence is TGTGCCAGCTCCCGGACACTAGCGGGCCGATCCCCCTACGAGCAGTACTTC. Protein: CASSRTLAGRSPYEQYF.

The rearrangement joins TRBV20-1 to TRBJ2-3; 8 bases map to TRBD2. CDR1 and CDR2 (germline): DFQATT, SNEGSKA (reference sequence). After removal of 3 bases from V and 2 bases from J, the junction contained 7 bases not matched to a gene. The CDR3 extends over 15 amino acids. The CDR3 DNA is TGCAGTGCTAGCCCGAGCGGGAGACCCACAGATACGCAGTATTTT. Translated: CSASPSGRPTDTQYF.

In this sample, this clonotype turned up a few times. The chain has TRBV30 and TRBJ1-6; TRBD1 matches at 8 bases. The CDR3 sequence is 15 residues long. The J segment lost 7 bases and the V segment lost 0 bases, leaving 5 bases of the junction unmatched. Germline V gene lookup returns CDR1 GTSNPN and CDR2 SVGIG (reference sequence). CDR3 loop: CAWSVLGTGNSPLHF. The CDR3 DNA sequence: TGTGCCTGGAGTGTCTTGGGGACAGGCAATTCACCCCTCCACTTT. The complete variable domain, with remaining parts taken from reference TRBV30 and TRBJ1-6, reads SQTIHQWPATLVQPVGSPLSLECTVEGTSNPNLYWYRQAAGRGLQLLFYSVGIGQISSEVPQNLSASRPQDRQFILSSKKLLLSDSGFYLCAWSVLGTGNSPLHFGNGTRLTVT.

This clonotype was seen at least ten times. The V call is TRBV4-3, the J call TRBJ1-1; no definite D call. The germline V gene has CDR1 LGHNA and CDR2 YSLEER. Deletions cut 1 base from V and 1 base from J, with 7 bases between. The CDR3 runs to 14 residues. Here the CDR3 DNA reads TGCGCCAGCAGCCAAGGCAGGACGAACACTGAAGCTTTCTTT. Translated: CASSQGRTNTEAFF.

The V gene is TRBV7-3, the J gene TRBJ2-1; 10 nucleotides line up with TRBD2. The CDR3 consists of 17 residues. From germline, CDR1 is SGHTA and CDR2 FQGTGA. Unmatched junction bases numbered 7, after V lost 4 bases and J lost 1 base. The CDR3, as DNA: TGTGCCAGCAGCTCCCTGACTAGCGGGCCGTCCTACAATGAGCAGTTCTTC. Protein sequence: CASSSLTSGPSYNEQFF.

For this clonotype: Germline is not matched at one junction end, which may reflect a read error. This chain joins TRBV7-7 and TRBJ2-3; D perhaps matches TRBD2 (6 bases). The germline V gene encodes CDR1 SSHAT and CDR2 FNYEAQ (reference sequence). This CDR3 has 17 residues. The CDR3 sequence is CASSLKPAGTSTDTQYF. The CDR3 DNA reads TGTGCTAGCAGCTTAAAACCGGCGGGAACCAGCACAGATACGCAGTATTTT.